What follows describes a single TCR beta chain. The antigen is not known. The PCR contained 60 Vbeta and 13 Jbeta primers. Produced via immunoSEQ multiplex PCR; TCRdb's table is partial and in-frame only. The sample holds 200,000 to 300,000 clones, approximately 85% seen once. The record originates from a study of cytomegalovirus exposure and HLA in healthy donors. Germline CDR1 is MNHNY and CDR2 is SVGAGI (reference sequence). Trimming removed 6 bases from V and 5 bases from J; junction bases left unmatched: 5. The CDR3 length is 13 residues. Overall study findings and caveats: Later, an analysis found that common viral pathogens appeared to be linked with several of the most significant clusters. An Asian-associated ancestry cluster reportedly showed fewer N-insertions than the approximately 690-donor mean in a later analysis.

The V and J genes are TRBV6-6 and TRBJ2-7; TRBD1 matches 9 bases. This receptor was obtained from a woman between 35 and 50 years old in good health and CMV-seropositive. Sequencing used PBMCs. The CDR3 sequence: CASRQWTGDEQYF. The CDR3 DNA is TGTGCCAGCAGACAATGGACAGGGGACGAGCAGTACTTC.